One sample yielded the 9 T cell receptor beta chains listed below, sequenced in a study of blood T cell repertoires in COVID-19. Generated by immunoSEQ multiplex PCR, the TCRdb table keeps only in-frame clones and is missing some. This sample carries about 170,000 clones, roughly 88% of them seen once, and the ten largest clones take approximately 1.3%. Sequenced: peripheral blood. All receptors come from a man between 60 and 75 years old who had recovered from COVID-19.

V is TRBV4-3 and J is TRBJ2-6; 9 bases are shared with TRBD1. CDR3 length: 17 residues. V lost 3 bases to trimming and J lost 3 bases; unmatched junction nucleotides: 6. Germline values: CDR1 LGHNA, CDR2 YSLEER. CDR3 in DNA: TGCGCCAGCAGCCAGCCGAACAGGGGGCGTGGGGCCAACGTCCTGACTTTC. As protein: CASSQPNRGRGANVLTF.

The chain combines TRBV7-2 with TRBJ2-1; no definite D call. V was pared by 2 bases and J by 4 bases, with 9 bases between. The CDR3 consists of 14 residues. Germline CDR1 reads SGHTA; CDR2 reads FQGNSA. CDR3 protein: CASSLLKAYNEQFF. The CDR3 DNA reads TGTGCCAGCAGCTTACTGAAAGCTTACAATGAGCAGTTCTTC.

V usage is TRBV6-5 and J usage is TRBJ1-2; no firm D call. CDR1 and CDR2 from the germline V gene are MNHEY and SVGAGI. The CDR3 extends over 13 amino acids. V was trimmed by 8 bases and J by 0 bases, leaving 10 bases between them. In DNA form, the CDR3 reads TGTGCCAGCGAGGCAGAAGCTAACTATGGCTACACCTTC. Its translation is CASEAEANYGYTF.

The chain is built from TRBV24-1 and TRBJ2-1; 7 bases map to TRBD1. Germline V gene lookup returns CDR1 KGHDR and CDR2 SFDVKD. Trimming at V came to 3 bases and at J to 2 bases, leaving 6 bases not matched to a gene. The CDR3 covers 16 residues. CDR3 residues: CATSDQTGVPYNEQFF. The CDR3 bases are TGTGCCACCAGTGATCAAACAGGGGTGCCCTACAATGAGCAGTTCTTC.

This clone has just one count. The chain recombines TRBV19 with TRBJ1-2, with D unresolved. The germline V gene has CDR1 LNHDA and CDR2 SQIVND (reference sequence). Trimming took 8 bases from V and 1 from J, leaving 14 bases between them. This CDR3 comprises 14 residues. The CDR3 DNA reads TGTGCCAGTTCCCGGCGTGAGGGTAACTATGGCTACACCTTC. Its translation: CASSRREGNYGYTF.

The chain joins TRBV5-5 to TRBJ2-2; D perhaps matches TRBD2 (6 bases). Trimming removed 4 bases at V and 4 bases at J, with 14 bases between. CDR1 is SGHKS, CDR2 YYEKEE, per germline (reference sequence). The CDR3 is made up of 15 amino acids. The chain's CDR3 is CASSPFGGPTGELFF. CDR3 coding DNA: TGTGCCAGCAGCCCGTTCGGGGGACCCACCGGGGAGCTGTTTTTT.

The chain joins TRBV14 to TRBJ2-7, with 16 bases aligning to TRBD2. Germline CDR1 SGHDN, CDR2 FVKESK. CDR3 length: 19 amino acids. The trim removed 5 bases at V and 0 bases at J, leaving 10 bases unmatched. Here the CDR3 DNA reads TGTGCCAGCAGCTTCACCAAGGGACTAGCGGGGGGGAGCTCCTACGAGCAGTACTTC. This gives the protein CASSFTKGLAGGSSYEQYF.

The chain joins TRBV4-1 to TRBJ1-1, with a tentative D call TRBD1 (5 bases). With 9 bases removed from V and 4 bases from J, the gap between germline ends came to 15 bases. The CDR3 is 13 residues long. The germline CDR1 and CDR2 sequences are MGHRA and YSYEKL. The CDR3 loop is CASQRGGSTEAFF. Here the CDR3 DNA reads TGCGCCAGTCAGCGGGGGGGGAGCACTGAAGCTTTCTTT.

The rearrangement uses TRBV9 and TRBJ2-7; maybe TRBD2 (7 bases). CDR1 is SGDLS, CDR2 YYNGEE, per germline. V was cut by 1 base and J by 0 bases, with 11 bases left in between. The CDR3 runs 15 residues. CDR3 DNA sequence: TGTGCCAGCAGCGTAACGGGGGGCTTCTCCTACGAGCAGTACTTC. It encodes CASSVTGGFSYEQYF.